Listed below are T cell receptor beta chains from one sample, sequenced in a study of shared clonotypes between healthy human individuals. Here immunoSEQ multiplex PCR was the method, and the copy in TCRdb shows in-frame clones only, minus some. The sample records 2 million to 2.5 million clones, approximately 95% being singletons. Sequencing was performed on naive CD4+ T cells from PBMCs. The receptors were sampled from a young man in good health. Some clones in this sample may be carry-over from other donors' samples. Both conserved end residues are part of each CDR3. Fields, in order: CDR3 protein, CDR3 DNA, D gene, J gene, clone size, V gene. D genes are given only for firm matches. Some rows have no size entry. The others give once, few or many, or a class for an expanded clone.

CDR3: CASSLRFGDNLYEQYF
DNA: TGTGCCAGCAGCTTGCGATTCGGGGACAACCTCTACGAGCAGTACTTC
D: NA
J: TRBJ2-7
size: NA
V: TRBV5-5

CDR3: CASSLFSAPANYGYTF
DNA: TGTGCCAGCAGTTTATTTTCAGCTCCCGCTAACTATGGCTACACCTTC
D: NA
J: TRBJ1-2
size: NA
V: TRBV28

CDR3: CASSPVLDPSGEQYF
DNA: TGTGCCAGCTCGCCGGTACTGGACCCATCAGGTGAGCAGTACTTC
D: NA
J: TRBJ2-7
size: NA
V: TRBV18

CDR3: CAISTGSYEQYF
DNA: TGTGCCATCAGCACCGGGTCCTACGAGCAGTACTTC
D: NA
J: TRBJ2-7
size: NA
V: TRBV10-3

CDR3: CACPGSQETQYF
DNA: TGTGCCTGCCCTGGATCTCAAGAGACCCAGTACTTC
D: NA
J: TRBJ2-5
size: NA
V: TRBV30

CDR3: CASSQGGGGANEKLFF
DNA: TGTGCCAGCAGCCAAGGAGGAGGCGGGGCTAATGAAAAACTGTTTTTT
D: NA
J: TRBJ1-4
size: NA
V: TRBV4-2

CDR3: CASSSSGSGELFF
DNA: TGTGCCAGCAGCTCAAGCGGCAGCGGGGAGCTGTTTTTT
D: NA
J: TRBJ2-2
size: NA
V: TRBV7-3

CDR3: CAWSGDASYEQYF
DNA: TGTGCCTGGAGTGGGGACGCCTCCTACGAGCAGTACTTC
D: NA
J: TRBJ2-7
size: NA
V: TRBV30

CDR3: CASSYSNFGYGYTF
DNA: TGTGCCAGCAGTTACTCCAATTTTGGCTATGGCTACACCTTC
D: NA
J: TRBJ1-2
size: NA
V: TRBV6-6

CDR3: CASSPNPGRGEGYTF
DNA: TGTGCCAGCTCACCAAACCCAGGGAGAGGAGAGGGCTACACCTTC
D: NA
J: TRBJ1-2
size: NA
V: TRBV18

CDR3: CASRRLAGGSYEQYF
DNA: TGTGCCAGCAGGAGACTAGCGGGAGGATCCTACGAGCAGTACTTC
D: TRBD2
J: TRBJ2-7
size: NA
V: TRBV6-5

CDR3: CASSGRQADSYNEQFF
DNA: TGTGCCAGCAGTGGACGGCAGGCCGACTCCTACAATGAGCAGTTCTTC
D: NA
J: TRBJ2-1
size: NA
V: TRBV6-1

CDR3: CASSQLAGAHEQYF
DNA: TGTGCCAGCAGTCAACTAGCGGGAGCCCACGAGCAGTACTTC
D: TRBD2
J: TRBJ2-7
size: NA
V: TRBV6-1

CDR3: CASSLGTTSTDTQYF
DNA: TGTGCCAGCAGCCTCGGGACTACCAGCACAGATACGCAGTATTTT
D: TRBD2
J: TRBJ2-3
size: NA
V: TRBV5-4

CDR3: CASSLAPGLAGAGANVLTF
DNA: TGCGCCAGCAGCTTGGCGCCGGGACTAGCGGGAGCTGGGGCCAACGTCCTGACTTTC
D: TRBD2
J: TRBJ2-6
size: once
V: TRBV5-1

CDR3: CASSLALAASTDTQYF
DNA: TGTGCCAGCAGCTTAGCCCTAGCGGCTAGCACAGATACGCAGTATTTT
D: TRBD2
J: TRBJ2-3
size: NA
V: TRBV7-2

CDR3: CASSVGQAETQYF
DNA: TGTGCCAGCAGCGTAGGTCAGGCAGAGACCCAGTACTTC
D: NA
J: TRBJ2-5
size: NA
V: TRBV9

CDR3: CASSRTGGRNNYGYTF
DNA: TGCGCCAGCAGCCGGACAGGGGGTCGCAATAACTATGGCTACACCTTC
D: TRBD1
J: TRBJ1-2
size: NA
V: TRBV5-1

CDR3: CASRREGRTDTQYF
DNA: TGTGCCAGCAGGCGGGAGGGGCGCACAGATACGCAGTATTTT
D: TRBD2
J: TRBJ2-3
size: NA
V: TRBV2

CDR3: CASSFDRRQGFYEQYF
DNA: TGTGCCAGCAGTTTTGATAGAAGGCAGGGGTTCTACGAGCAGTACTTC
D: NA
J: TRBJ2-7
size: NA
V: TRBV2

CDR3: CASSWGQGRLAGNPYEQYF
DNA: TGTGCCAGCAGCTGGGGACAGGGGCGGTTAGCGGGAAATCCCTACGAGCAGTACTTC
D: TRBD1
J: TRBJ2-7
size: NA
V: TRBV7-8

CDR3: CATSLDRGRNTIYF
DNA: TGTGCCACCAGCTTGGACAGGGGGAGAAACACCATATATTTT
D: TRBD1
J: TRBJ1-3
size: NA
V: TRBV15

CDR3: CSVERGGEGYTF
DNA: TGCAGCGTTGAAAGGGGCGGAGAGGGCTACACCTTC
D: NA
J: TRBJ1-2
size: NA
V: TRBV29-1

CDR3: CASSLWRGTEAFF
DNA: TGTGCCAGCAGCTTGTGGCGGGGAACTGAAGCTTTCTTT
D: NA
J: TRBJ1-1
size: few
V: TRBV7-6

CDR3: CASSLLSRDRGYGYTF
DNA: TGTGCCAGCAGTTTGCTGAGCCGGGACAGGGGCTATGGCTACACCTTC
D: TRBD1
J: TRBJ1-2
size: NA
V: TRBV27

CDR3: CASSHQGRGGEKLFF
DNA: TGTGCCAGCAGCCATCAGGGTAGAGGAGGGGAAAAACTGTTTTTT
D: NA
J: TRBJ1-4
size: NA
V: TRBV6-5

CDR3: CASSPPGQRLPSGANVLTF
DNA: TGTGCCAGCAGCCCTCCGGGACAGCGACTACCCTCTGGGGCCAACGTCCTGACTTTC
D: TRBD1
J: TRBJ2-6
size: NA
V: TRBV7-9

CDR3: CSVLPLPGTSGYNEQFF
DNA: TGCAGCGTTCTCCCCCTACCGGGGACTAGCGGATACAATGAGCAGTTCTTC
D: TRBD2
J: TRBJ2-1
size: NA
V: TRBV29-1

CDR3: CAISTYKYQETQYF
DNA: TGTGCCATCAGTACCTACAAGTACCAAGAGACCCAGTACTTC
D: NA
J: TRBJ2-5
size: NA
V: TRBV10-3

CDR3: CASSFGLYYEQYF
DNA: TGTGCCAGCAGCTTCGGACTGTACTACGAGCAGTACTTC
D: NA
J: TRBJ2-7
size: NA
V: TRBV7-2

CDR3: CSVGRGDEQYF
DNA: TGCAGCGTCGGCCGCGGGGACGAGCAGTACTTC
D: NA
J: TRBJ2-7
size: NA
V: TRBV29-1

CDR3: CASSLGQGIQPQHF
DNA: TGCGCCAGCAGCCTAGGACAGGGGATTCAGCCCCAGCATTTT
D: TRBD1
J: TRBJ1-5
size: few
V: TRBV5-1

CDR3: CASSRRGEETQYF
DNA: TGTGCCAGCAGTCGGAGGGGGGAAGAGACCCAGTACTTC
D: NA
J: TRBJ2-5
size: NA
V: TRBV28

CDR3: CASSQRGVLNEQFF
DNA: TGTGCCAGCAGCCAACGGGGGGTATTGAATGAGCAGTTCTTC
D: TRBD2
J: TRBJ2-1
size: NA
V: TRBV6-6

CDR3: CASADYRGSGEQYF
DNA: TGTGCCAGCGCGGACTACAGGGGGAGTGGGGAGCAGTACTTC
D: TRBD1
J: TRBJ2-7
size: NA
V: TRBV27

CDR3: CASSVGLAGGPTDTQYF
DNA: TGCGCCAGCAGCGTGGGACTAGCGGGAGGGCCGACAGATACGCAGTATTTT
D: TRBD2
J: TRBJ2-3
size: NA
V: TRBV5-1

CDR3: CAWSGGGSRTEAFF
DNA: TGTGCCTGGAGTGGCGGAGGGTCGAGGACTGAAGCTTTCTTT
D: NA
J: TRBJ1-1
size: NA
V: TRBV30

CDR3: CASSDSHRAGTVSFF
DNA: TGTGCCAGCAGTGATTCCCATCGGGCAGGGACTGTATCTTTCTTT
D: NA
J: TRBJ1-1
size: NA
V: TRBV2

CDR3: CSVATLWTDTQYF
DNA: TGCAGCGTTGCTACCCTTTGGACAGATACGCAGTATTTT
D: NA
J: TRBJ2-3
size: NA
V: TRBV29-1

CDR3: CASREYPQETQYF
DNA: TGTGCCAGCAGAGAATATCCCCAAGAGACCCAGTACTTC
D: NA
J: TRBJ2-5
size: NA
V: TRBV6-1

CDR3: CASSSGLNTGELFF
DNA: TGTGCCAGCTCATCTGGGCTGAACACCGGGGAGCTGTTTTTT
D: NA
J: TRBJ2-2
size: NA
V: TRBV18

CDR3: CASRGPGLAGYEQYF
DNA: TGTGCCAGCAGAGGACCGGGACTAGCGGGATACGAGCAGTACTTC
D: TRBD2
J: TRBJ2-7
size: NA
V: TRBV28

CDR3: CASSQGRGRLGGSTDTQYF
DNA: TGCGCCAGCAGCCAAGGCAGGGGGAGGCTAGGCGGGAGCACAGATACGCAGTATTTT
D: NA
J: TRBJ2-3
size: NA
V: TRBV4-1

CDR3: CAWSGETGGYGQYF
DNA: TGTGCCTGGTCCGGTGAGACAGGGGGCTATGGGCAGTACTTC
D: TRBD1
J: TRBJ2-7
size: NA
V: TRBV30

CDR3: CASSPSRYNEQFF
DNA: TGTGCCAGCAGCCCTTCCCGATACAATGAGCAGTTCTTC
D: NA
J: TRBJ2-1
size: NA
V: TRBV7-3

CDR3: CASRDQTNTIYF
DNA: TGCGCCAGCAGGGACCAGACGAACACCATATATTTT
D: NA
J: TRBJ1-3
size: once
V: TRBV5-1

CDR3: CASSSREGYYEQYF
DNA: TGTGCCAGCAGCTCCCGGGAAGGCTACTACGAGCAGTACTTC
D: NA
J: TRBJ2-7
size: NA
V: TRBV7-9

CDR3: CASSYDPGPRETQYF
DNA: TGTGCCAGCAGTTACGACCCGGGGCCGAGGGAGACCCAGTACTTC
D: NA
J: TRBJ2-5
size: NA
V: TRBV6-5

CDR3: CASSGHNEQFF
DNA: TGCGCCAGCAGCGGACACAATGAGCAGTTCTTC
D: NA
J: TRBJ2-1
size: NA
V: TRBV5-1

CDR3: CASSLDGRVSSYEQYF
DNA: TGCGCCAGCAGCTTAGACGGACGGGTAAGCTCCTACGAGCAGTACTTC
D: NA
J: TRBJ2-7
size: NA
V: TRBV5-1

CDR3: CATSTAASTGELFF
DNA: TGTGCCACCAGCACCGCAGCGAGCACCGGGGAGCTGTTTTTT
D: NA
J: TRBJ2-2
size: NA
V: TRBV15

CDR3: CASSDQMNTEAFF
DNA: TGTGCCAGCAGTGACCAGATGAACACTGAAGCTTTCTTT
D: NA
J: TRBJ1-1
size: NA
V: TRBV6-5

CDR3: CASSADGPEAFF
DNA: TGTGCCAGCAGTGCGGACGGACCTGAAGCTTTCTTT
D: NA
J: TRBJ1-1
size: NA
V: TRBV25-1

CDR3: CASSQGLPNTEAFF
DNA: TGTGCCAGCTCCCAGGGGCTTCCGAACACTGAAGCTTTCTTT
D: NA
J: TRBJ1-1
size: NA
V: TRBV9

CDR3: CASSAGQWNYGYTF
DNA: TGTGCCAGCAGCGCCGGACAGTGGAACTATGGCTACACCTTC
D: NA
J: TRBJ1-2
size: few
V: TRBV5-4

CDR3: CASSQDCALGPPPYEQYF
DNA: TGCGCCAGCAGCCAAGACTGTGCCCTGGGACCCCCCCCCTACGAGCAGTACTTC
D: NA
J: TRBJ2-7
size: NA
V: TRBV4-1

CDR3: CASSVPRGTSGSGAYNEQFF
DNA: TGTGCCAGCAGCGTACCCCGCGGGACTAGCGGGAGCGGCGCCTACAATGAGCAGTTCTTC
D: TRBD2
J: TRBJ2-1
size: NA
V: TRBV9